These T cell receptor beta chains were read from a single sample in a study of cytomegalovirus exposure and HLA in healthy donors. Libraries were prepared by immunoSEQ multiplex PCR; TCRdb keeps only in-frame clonotypes and omits some of them. This table holds about 160,000 clones, approximately 80% found once. The sample comprised PBMCs. The receptors here all came from a man aged 18 to 29 in good health and CMV-seropositive. The CDR3 runs from the conserved cysteine through the conserved F or W. The order of the fields is V gene, J gene, D gene, clone size, CDR3 protein, CDR3 DNA. A D gene is named only where the DNA matches it firmly. Part of the rows lack a size; the others show once, few, many or a class for expanded clones.

v_gene: TRBV4-1; j_gene: TRBJ2-4; d_gene: TRBD2; abundance: NA; CDR3aa: CASSQEVAGGSGIQYF; CDR3nt: TGCGCCAGCAGCCAAGAGGTAGCGGGGGGTTCGGGCATTCAGTACTTC
v_gene: TRBV10-3; j_gene: TRBJ2-1; d_gene: NA; abundance: NA; CDR3aa: CAIHEGGSKDEQFF; CDR3nt: TGTGCCATCCATGAGGGGGGGTCAAAGGATGAGCAGTTCTTC
v_gene: TRBV28; j_gene: TRBJ1-2; d_gene: TRBD1; abundance: NA; CDR3aa: CASSFGAGRGQNGYTF; CDR3nt: TGTGCCAGCAGTTTCGGTGCAGGCAGGGGGCAGAATGGCTACACCTTC
v_gene: TRBV30; j_gene: TRBJ1-2; d_gene: TRBD1; abundance: NA; CDR3aa: CAWTRDRATNYGYTF; CDR3nt: TGTGCCTGGACCCGGGACAGGGCCACTAACTATGGCTACACCTTC
v_gene: TRBV29-1; j_gene: TRBJ2-7; d_gene: NA; abundance: NA; CDR3aa: CSVESEGAYEQYF; CDR3nt: TGCAGCGTTGAGTCAGAAGGGGCCTACGAGCAGTACTTC
v_gene: TRBV27; j_gene: TRBJ1-1; d_gene: NA; abundance: NA; CDR3aa: CASSLSINRINTEAFF; CDR3nt: TGTGCCAGCAGTTTATCGATAAACAGGATAAACACTGAAGCTTTCTTT
v_gene: TRBV27; j_gene: TRBJ1-1; d_gene: NA; abundance: NA; CDR3aa: CASSQQGGVAEAFF; CDR3nt: TGTGCCAGCAGTCAACAAGGGGGGGTGGCTGAAGCTTTCTTT
v_gene: TRBV6-5; j_gene: TRBJ2-7; d_gene: TRBD1; abundance: NA; CDR3aa: CASSYGWDRTYEQYF; CDR3nt: TGTGCCAGCAGTTACGGATGGGACAGGACCTACGAGCAGTACTTC
v_gene: TRBV6-5; j_gene: TRBJ1-5; d_gene: TRBD1; abundance: few; CDR3aa: CASSAQGASNQPQHF; CDR3nt: TGTGCCAGCAGTGCGCAGGGGGCTAGCAATCAGCCCCAGCATTTT
v_gene: TRBV5-4; j_gene: TRBJ2-7; d_gene: NA; abundance: NA; CDR3aa: CASSLAGTSGSYEQYF; CDR3nt: TGTGCCAGCAGCTTGGCTGGCACGTCGGGCTCCTACGAGCAGTACTTC
v_gene: TRBV6-1; j_gene: TRBJ2-7; d_gene: NA; abundance: once; CDR3aa: CASSVHRDTRVYEQYF; CDR3nt: TGTGCCAGCAGTGTCCACCGGGACACCCGGGTCTACGAGCAGTACTTC
v_gene: TRBV5-4; j_gene: TRBJ2-1; d_gene: TRBD2; abundance: NA; CDR3aa: CASNQGLANEQFF; CDR3nt: TGTGCCAGCAACCAGGGACTAGCGAATGAGCAGTTCTTC
v_gene: TRBV18; j_gene: TRBJ2-1; d_gene: TRBD1; abundance: NA; CDR3aa: CASSPGQGSYNEQFF; CDR3nt: TGTGCCAGCTCACCAGGACAGGGCTCCTACAATGAGCAGTTCTTC
v_gene: TRBV6-1; j_gene: TRBJ2-7; d_gene: NA; abundance: NA; CDR3aa: CASSAQGPNYEQYF; CDR3nt: TGTGCCAGCAGTGCTCAGGGGCCCAACTACGAGCAGTACTTC
v_gene: TRBV5-1; j_gene: TRBJ2-7; d_gene: TRBD1; abundance: NA; CDR3aa: CASSWAGQDYEQYF; CDR3nt: TGCGCCAGCAGCTGGGCGGGACAGGACTACGAGCAGTACTTC
v_gene: TRBV7-2; j_gene: TRBJ1-1; d_gene: TRBD1; abundance: once; CDR3aa: CASSLRTGPAEAFF; CDR3nt: TGTGCCAGCAGCTTGCGGACAGGTCCGGCTGAAGCTTTCTTT
v_gene: TRBV6-5; j_gene: TRBJ1-2; d_gene: NA; abundance: once; CDR3aa: CASSPNNYGYTF; CDR3nt: TGTGCCAGCAGTCCTAATAACTATGGCTACACCTTC
v_gene: TRBV7-9; j_gene: TRBJ2-5; d_gene: NA; abundance: NA; CDR3aa: CASSLVPINQETQYF; CDR3nt: TGTGCCAGCAGCTTAGTTCCCATCAACCAAGAGACCCAGTACTTC
v_gene: TRBV6-5; j_gene: TRBJ1-6; d_gene: TRBD1; abundance: NA; CDR3aa: CASSKTGTGNSPLHF; CDR3nt: TGTGCCAGCAGTAAAACCGGGACAGGGAATTCACCCCTCCACTTT
v_gene: TRBV6-1; j_gene: TRBJ1-2; d_gene: NA; abundance: NA; CDR3aa: CASSEARGTGYTF; CDR3nt: TGTGCCAGCAGTGAAGCGAGGGGGACTGGCTACACCTTC
v_gene: TRBV5-1; j_gene: TRBJ2-7; d_gene: TRBD1; abundance: NA; CDR3aa: CASSFMGRGGDEQYF; CDR3nt: TGCGCCAGCAGCTTTATGGGTAGAGGGGGCGACGAGCAGTACTTC
v_gene: TRBV29-1; j_gene: TRBJ1-2; d_gene: NA; abundance: NA; CDR3aa: CSVGTVVSGYTF; CDR3nt: TGCAGCGTTGGGACAGTCGTTAGCGGCTACACCTTC
v_gene: TRBV6-1; j_gene: TRBJ1-6; d_gene: TRBD1; abundance: once; CDR3aa: CASSGEQGAHSPLHF; CDR3nt: TGTGCCAGCAGTGGAGAACAGGGGGCCCATTCACCCCTCCACTTT
v_gene: TRBV4-2; j_gene: TRBJ2-1; d_gene: TRBD2; abundance: NA; CDR3aa: CASSQDRRLAYNEQFF; CDR3nt: TGTGCCAGCAGCCAAGATAGGAGACTAGCCTACAATGAACAGTTCTTC
v_gene: TRBV15; j_gene: TRBJ1-1; d_gene: TRBD1; abundance: NA; CDR3aa: CATSREMKGGLTEAFF; CDR3nt: TGTGCCACCAGCAGAGAAATGAAAGGGGGCTTAACTGAAGCTTTCTTT
v_gene: TRBV19; j_gene: TRBJ2-1; d_gene: TRBD2; abundance: NA; CDR3aa: CASSQSGGPVNEQFF; CDR3nt: TGTGCCAGTAGTCAAAGCGGGGGGCCCGTCAATGAGCAGTTCTTC
v_gene: TRBV11-2; j_gene: TRBJ2-3; d_gene: TRBD2; abundance: NA; CDR3aa: CASSSLLRGGADTQYF; CDR3nt: TGTGCCAGCAGCTCCCTCTTACGCGGGGGTGCAGATACGCAGTATTTT
v_gene: TRBV7-2; j_gene: TRBJ2-3; d_gene: TRBD2; abundance: NA; CDR3aa: CASSSSGGAARTQYF; CDR3nt: TGTGCCAGCAGCTCTAGCGGGGGGGCCGCGCGTACGCAGTATTTT
v_gene: TRBV5-5; j_gene: TRBJ1-1; d_gene: NA; abundance: NA; CDR3aa: CASSFWRGTEAFF; CDR3nt: TGTGCCAGCAGCTTTTGGCGAGGCACTGAAGCTTTCTTT
v_gene: TRBV2; j_gene: TRBJ1-3; d_gene: TRBD1; abundance: NA; CDR3aa: CASSRDRANSGNTIYF; CDR3nt: TGTGCCAGCAGCAGGGACAGGGCTAACTCTGGAAACACCATATATTTT
v_gene: TRBV7-2; j_gene: TRBJ1-1; d_gene: NA; abundance: NA; CDR3aa: CASSLAAGSGTEAFF; CDR3nt: TGTGCCAGCAGCTTAGCTGCAGGCTCAGGCACTGAAGCTTTCTTT